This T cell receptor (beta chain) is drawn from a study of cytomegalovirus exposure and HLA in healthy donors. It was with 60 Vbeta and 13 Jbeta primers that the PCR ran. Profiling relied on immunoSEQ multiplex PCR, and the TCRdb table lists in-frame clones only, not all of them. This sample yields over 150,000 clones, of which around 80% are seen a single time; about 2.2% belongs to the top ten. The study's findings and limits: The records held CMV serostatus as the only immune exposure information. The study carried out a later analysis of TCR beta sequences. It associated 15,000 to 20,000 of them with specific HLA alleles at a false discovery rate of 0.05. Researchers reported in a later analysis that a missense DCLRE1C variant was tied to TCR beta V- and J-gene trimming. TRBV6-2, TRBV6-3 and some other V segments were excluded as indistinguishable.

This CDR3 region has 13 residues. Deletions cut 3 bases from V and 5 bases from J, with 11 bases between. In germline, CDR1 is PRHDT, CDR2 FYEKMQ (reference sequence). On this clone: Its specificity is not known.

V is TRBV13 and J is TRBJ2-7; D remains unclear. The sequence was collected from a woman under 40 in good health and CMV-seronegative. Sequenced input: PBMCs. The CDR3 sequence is CASSLSAPHEQYF. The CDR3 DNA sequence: TGTGCCAGCAGCTTGAGCGCGCCCCACGAGCAGTACTTC.